These 32 T cell receptor beta chains were sequenced from one sample in a study of vaccination and CD4 T cells after COVID-19. TCRdb passed the PCR reads through MiXCR, listing each CDR3 protein once. Altogether 15,000 or so distinct CDR3 sequences are present, more than 55% being singletons, with the ten largest covering about 1.1%. The source was CD4+ T cells from blood, collected after SARS-CoV-2 vaccination. The receptors derive from a human donor who had recovered from COVID-19.

The V and J genes are TRBV20-1 and TRBJ1-5; D is possibly TRBD1 (5 bases). The CDR3 covers 13 residues. Looked up from germline, CDR1 is DFQATT and CDR2 is SNEGSKA (reference sequence). Trimming removed 3 bases at V and 5 bases at J, with 11 bases between. CDR3: CSASLQGHQPQHF. The CDR3 DNA is TGCAGTGCTAGTTTGCAGGGACATCAGCCCCAGCATTTT.

The chain links TRBV20-1 to TRBJ2-2; 9 positions agree with TRBD2. The CDR3 is 16 residues long. The V segment lost 1 base and the J segment 6 bases; nucleotides outside the gene matches: 9. The germline CDR1 and CDR2 sequences are DFQATT and SNEGSKA (reference sequence). CDR3 nucleotides: TGCAGTGCTAGAGTGAATAGCGGGAGTTCGGCCGGGGAGCTGTTTTTT. This encodes CSARVNSGSSAGELFF.

The V gene is TRBV6-1, the J gene TRBJ2-1; no clear D gene. Trimming took 6 bases from V and 9 from J, leaving 9 bases between them. Germline CDR1 MNHNS, CDR2 SASEGT. The CDR3 totals 11 residues. This CDR3 is CASSNVGEQFF. The DNA for the CDR3 is TGTGCCAGCAGCAACGTGGGTGAGCAGTTCTTC.

The CDR3 is CASSLAGGEHGELFF. CDR3 bases: TGTGCCAGCAGCTTGGCCGGGGGGGAACACGGGGAGCTGTTTTTT. The J gene is TRBJ2-2, the V gene TRBV7-2, with 8 nucleotides matching TRBD2. The CDR3 spans 15 residues. Germline V gene lookup returns CDR1 SGHTA and CDR2 FQGNSA. V shed 3 bases and J 7 bases; nucleotides not matched to a gene: 7.

The chain carries TRBV29-1 and TRBJ1-5; 8 bases are a match to TRBD1. Germline values: CDR1 SQVTM, CDR2 ANQGSEA. The CDR3 is made up of 15 amino acids. The J segment lost 2 bases and the V segment lost 6 bases, leaving 9 bases of the junction unmatched. CDR3 protein: CSVEMDRVGNQPQHF. The CDR3 DNA follows: TGCAGCGTGGAGATGGACAGGGTTGGCAATCAGCCCCAGCATTTT.

V usage is TRBV27 and J usage is TRBJ2-7; the D is unclear. This CDR3 has 13 residues. Deletions cut 4 bases from V and 3 bases from J, with 10 bases between. Germline loops: CDR1 MNHEY, CDR2 SMNVEV (reference sequence). CDR3 protein: CASSSRRHYEQYF. The CDR3, as DNA: TGTGCCAGCAGTTCACGCCGCCACTACGAGCAGTACTTC.

The CDR3 coding sequence is TGTGCCAGCAGCCCCCTACAGGGGAATAATTCACCCCTCCACTTT. Amino acid sequence: CASSPLQGNNSPLHF. This chain connects TRBV7-9 to TRBJ1-6; 7 bases are shared with TRBD1. The junction had 6 bases not matched to a gene; V was cut back by 5 bases and J by 5 bases. The CDR3 is 15 amino acids. CDR1 is SEHNR, CDR2 FQNEAQ, per germline (reference sequence).

The rearrangement links TRBV27 to TRBJ1-6; 8 bases agree with TRBD1. Germline V gives CDR1 MNHEY, CDR2 SMNVEV (reference sequence). CDR3 length: 15 amino acids. With V trimmed by 3 bases and J by 9 bases, 7 bases remained unmatched. CDR3 DNA sequence: TGTGCCAGCAGTTTGAACAGGGGGGTTTCTTCACCCCTCCACTTT. Translation gives CASSLNRGVSSPLHF.

The genes are TRBV7-6 and TRBJ1-5, with D hard to call. V lost 6 bases and J lost 9, with 18 bases in between. Germline CDR1 and CDR2: SGHVS and FNYEAQ. This CDR3 has 14 residues. The CDR3 DNA reads TGTGCCAGCAGAGAGTCTGCAACAGAGGGGCCCCAGCATTTT. It translates to CASRESATEGPQHF.

The chain carries TRBV28 and TRBJ2-7, with D unclear. The CDR3 is 15 amino acids. Per the germline V gene, CDR1 is MDHEN and CDR2 is SYDVKM. Deletions cut 6 bases from V and 1 base from J, with 16 bases between. The CDR3 sequence is CASSPRSALSYEQYF. The CDR3 region has the DNA TGTGCCAGCAGCCCCCGGTCCGCGCTTTCCTACGAGCAGTACTTC.

The V gene is TRBV20-1, the J gene TRBJ1-5; maybe TRBD1 (6 bases). The CDR3 covers 14 residues. Germline V gene data show CDR1 as DFQATT and CDR2 as SNEGSKA (reference sequence). Trimming removed 4 bases at V and 7 bases at J, with 17 bases between. The CDR3 loop reads CSAKETGLRQPQHF. For the CDR3, the DNA is TGCAGTGCTAAGGAGACAGGTCTCAGGCAGCCCCAGCATTTT.

The gene calls are TRBV20-1 and TRBJ2-2; the D gene is possibly TRBD1 (5 bases). The CDR3 covers 11 residues. The V and J ends lost 4 bases and 8 bases respectively, with 8 bases between them. Germline lookup yields CDR1 DFQATT and CDR2 SNEGSKA (reference sequence). CDR3 sequence reads: CSAKGFGELFF. The DNA of the CDR3 is TGCAGTGCTAAGGGGTTTGGGGAGCTGTTTTTT.

The chain carries TRBV6-1 and TRBJ1-2; a weak D match, TRBD1 (6 bases). Trimming cost V 6 bases and J 8 bases, with 16 bases left between them. Germline CDR1 is MNHNS and CDR2 is SASEGT. There are 13 residues in the CDR3. The CDR3 DNA reads TGTGCCAGCAGCCGGACAGAGAACGGAGGCTACACCTTC. Translated, it gives CASSRTENGGYTF.

This clonotype turned up a few times. The rearrangement joins TRBV27 to TRBJ1-1, with D possibly being TRBD1 (6 bases). CDR1 is MNHEY and CDR2 is SMNVEV in the germline V gene (reference sequence). The CDR3 has 14 amino acids. The ends were cut back, 2 bases at V and 4 bases at J, with 11 bases in the middle. The CDR3 bases are TGTGCCAGCAGTTTAACAACAGGGACCACTGAAGCTTTCTTT. Protein sequence: CASSLTTGTTEAFF.

The genes are TRBV19 and TRBJ1-5; D remains unclear. Trimming left V 11 bases short and J 3 bases short, with 14 bases between. Per the germline V gene, CDR1 is LNHDA and CDR2 is SQIVND (reference sequence). The CDR3 is made up of 13 amino acids. CDR3 sequence: CASCFGFNQPQHF. The CDR3 nucleotides are TGTGCCTCCTGTTTTGGTTTCAATCAGCCCCAGCATTTT.

V gene TRBV20-1 combines with J gene TRBJ2-5; 8 positions match TRBD2. The V gene end was trimmed by 1 base and the J gene end by 5 bases; junction bases not matched to a gene: 15. The CDR3 spans 17 residues. Germline V gene sequence: CDR1 DFQATT, CDR2 SNEGSKA (reference sequence). CDR3 nucleotides: TGCAGTGCTAGAGGTCCCTTTAGGAGCGGGAGATGGGAGACCCAGTACTTC. As protein: CSARGPFRSGRWETQYF.

The chain is built from TRBV6-1 and TRBJ2-3; D is undetermined. The CDR3 runs to 13 residues. Trimming pared 6 bases from V and 4 bases from J, leaving 11 bases between. Germline V CDR1 and CDR2: MNHNS, SASEGT. CDR3 DNA: TGTGCCAGCAGAGCTAAACCATCAGATACGCAGTATTTT. Translating gives CASRAKPSDTQYF.

This clonotype was seen only once. J is TRBJ2-5 and V is TRBV19; TRBD2 matches at 7 bases. Losses at the gene ends were 7 bases for V and 5 bases for J; bases not matched to a gene: 10. CDR1 is LNHDA, CDR2 SQIVND, per germline (reference sequence). The CDR3 spans 14 residues. CDR3 protein: CASMSRGTMETQYF. The CDR3 region has the DNA TGTGCCAGTATGTCTCGAGGGACTATGGAGACCCAGTACTTC.

This sequence joins TRBV24-1 and TRBJ2-3; D is possibly TRBD1 (6 bases). The CDR3 runs 16 residues. V was pared by 7 bases and J by 2 bases, with 18 bases between. CDR1 KGHDR and CDR2 SFDVKD come from the germline V gene. This CDR3 reads CATREAGQSTTDTQYF. In nucleotides, the CDR3 is TGTGCCACCAGAGAAGCCGGACAGAGCACCACAGATACGCAGTATTTT.

The chain employs TRBV6-1 and TRBJ1-2; 8 bases match TRBD1. V lost 6 bases to trimming and J lost 5 bases; unmatched junction nucleotides: 17. Looked up from germline, CDR1 is MNHNS and CDR2 is SASEGT. The CDR3 has 17 amino acids. The CDR3 DNA reads as TGTGCCAGCAGGGGAACAGGGGGGCCTGGGGTCGAGTATGGCTACACCTTC. Protein: CASRGTGGPGVEYGYTF.

This CDR3 reads CASSLGPGGETQYF. The CDR3 DNA reads as TGCGCCAGCAGCTTGGGGCCCGGGGGAGAGACCCAGTACTTC. This chain joins TRBV5-1 and TRBJ2-5; the D gene is possibly TRBD2 (6 bases). Deletions cut 0 bases from V and 4 bases from J, with 10 bases between. Germline values: CDR1 SGHRS, CDR2 YFSETQ. The CDR3 covers 14 residues. The complete variable domain, with remaining parts taken from reference TRBV5-1 and TRBJ2-5, reads KAGVTQTPRYLIKTRGQQVTLSCSPISGHRSVSWYQQTPGQGLQFLFEYFSETQRNKGNFPGRFSGRQFSNSRSEMNVSTLELGDSALYLCASSLGPGGETQYFGPGTRLLVL.

This clonotype showed up just a few times. V usage is TRBV6-5 and J usage is TRBJ1-5; D gene unclear. V gave up 2 bases and J gave up 9 bases, with 14 bases separating them. The CDR3 is 14 amino acids. CDR1 is MNHEY and CDR2 is SVGAGI in the germline V gene. CDR3 sequence reads: CASSYRADRMPQHF. In nucleotides, the CDR3 is TGTGCCAGCAGTTACAGGGCAGACCGTATGCCCCAGCATTTT.

CDR3 in amino acids: CASSWGGRDNYGYTF. CDR3 coding DNA: TGTGCCAGCAGCTGGGGAGGCAGGGACAATTATGGCTACACCTTC. This chain uses TRBV7-9 with TRBJ1-2; perhaps TRBD1 as D (6 bases). The CDR3 has 15 residues. Germline V lookup: CDR1 SEHNR, CDR2 FQNEAQ (reference sequence). Trimming removed 4 bases from V and 5 bases from J, with 17 bases in between.

V usage is TRBV6-1 and J usage is TRBJ1-2, with unresolved D. V shed 10 bases and J shed 0 bases, with 15 bases lying between them. Germline CDR1 is MNHNS and CDR2 is SASEGT. This CDR3 region has 14 residues. CDR3 amino acids: CATFRQVPNYGYTF. The CDR3 DNA follows: TGTGCCACCTTCAGACAAGTACCTAACTATGGCTACACCTTC.

The CDR3 nucleotides are TGTGCCAGTAGTCTGGACAAAACCTACGAGCAGTACTTC. Its translation: CASSLDKTYEQYF. The chain combines TRBV19 with TRBJ2-7, with D possibly being TRBD1 (5 bases). The CDR3 extends over 13 amino acids. Trimming pared 5 bases from V and 2 bases from J, leaving 10 bases between. The germline gives CDR1 LNHDA, CDR2 SQIVND (reference sequence).

This chain uses TRBV19 with TRBJ2-5; D is possibly TRBD1 or TRBD2 (5 bases each). Per the germline V gene, CDR1 is LNHDA and CDR2 is SQIVND (reference sequence). Trimming removed 8 bases at V and 4 bases at J, with 11 bases between. This CDR3 comprises 12 residues. CDR3 DNA: TGTGCCAGTGGGGGAACAGGAGAGACCCAGTACTTC. Translated, it gives CASGGTGETQYF.

For the CDR3, the DNA is TGTGCCAGCAGTGAAATGGGGGCTTCCTACAATGAGCAGTTCTTC. Amino acid sequence: CASSEMGASYNEQFF. The genes are TRBV25-1 and TRBJ2-1; D might be TRBD1 (6 bases). CDR3 length: 15 residues. CDR1 and CDR2 (germline): MGHDK, SYGVNS. Trimming pared 2 bases from V and 1 base from J, leaving 9 bases between.

This clonotype appeared once. The rearrangement links TRBV11-2 to TRBJ1-2; D unresolved. V was shortened by 3 bases and J by 8 bases, with 16 bases between the two germline ends. This CDR3 has 14 residues. Germline V gene lookup returns CDR1 SGHAT and CDR2 FQNNGV. The DNA of the CDR3 is TGTGCCAGCAGCTTCCCAGGAGTTCCTGGGGGCTACACCTTC. This sequence encodes CASSFPGVPGGYTF.

The chain recombines TRBV6-1 with TRBJ2-7, with 8 bases lining up with TRBD2. CDR3 length equals 14 residues. Per germline, CDR1 MNHNS and CDR2 SASEGT. Trimming cost V 5 bases and J 7 bases; bases outside gene matches: 10. The CDR3 loop reads CASSRGLADWEQYF. The CDR3 nucleotides read TGTGCCAGCAGTCGCGGACTAGCTGATTGGGAGCAGTACTTC.

The V and J genes are TRBV25-1 and TRBJ1-2, with D possibly being TRBD1 (5 bases). CDR3 length: 13 residues. The V end was cut by 3 bases, the J end by 6 bases, with 11 bases between. Germline CDR1 reads MGHDK; CDR2 reads SYGVNS. For the CDR3, the DNA is TGTGCCAGCAGTGATGTCTCAGGGCATGGCTACACCTTC. Translating it yields CASSDVSGHGYTF.

This clonotype was seen a handful of times. The CDR3 protein is CSAKDNWSNQPQHF. CDR3 sequence (DNA): TGCAGTGCTAAAGACAATTGGAGCAATCAGCCCCAGCATTTT. The chain couples TRBV20-1 to TRBJ1-5; D not resolved. Germline values: CDR1 DFQATT, CDR2 SNEGSKA (reference sequence). CDR3 size: 14 residues. Trimming took 4 bases from V and 1 from J, leaving 11 bases between them.

This chain joins TRBV5-6 and TRBJ2-7; 10 nucleotides align to TRBD1. The length of the CDR3 is 14 residues. V lost 3 bases to trimming and J lost 7 bases; unmatched junction nucleotides: 7. Germline V lookup: CDR1 SGHDT, CDR2 YYEEEE. CDR3 in amino acids: CASSWDRGTVEQYF. DNA for the CDR3: TGTGCCAGCAGCTGGGACAGGGGAACCGTTGAGCAGTACTTC.